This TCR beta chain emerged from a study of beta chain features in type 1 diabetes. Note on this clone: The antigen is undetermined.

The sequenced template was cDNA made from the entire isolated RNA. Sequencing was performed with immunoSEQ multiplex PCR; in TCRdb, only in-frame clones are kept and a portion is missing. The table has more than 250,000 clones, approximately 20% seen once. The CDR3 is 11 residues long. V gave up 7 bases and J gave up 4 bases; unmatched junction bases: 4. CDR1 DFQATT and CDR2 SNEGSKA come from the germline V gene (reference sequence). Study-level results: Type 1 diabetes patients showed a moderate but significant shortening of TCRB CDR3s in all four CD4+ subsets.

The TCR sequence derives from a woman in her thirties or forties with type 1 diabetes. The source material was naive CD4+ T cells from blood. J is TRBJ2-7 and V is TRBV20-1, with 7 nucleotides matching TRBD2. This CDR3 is CSGGREYEQYF. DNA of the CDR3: TGCAGTGGTGGGAGGGAGTACGAGCAGTACTTC.